This paragraph reports one TCR beta chain. Antigen unknown. The sample originates from a study of cytomegalovirus exposure and HLA in healthy donors. J was trimmed by 6 bases and V by 7 bases; bases with no gene match: 10. The CDR3 totals 14 residues. Per germline, CDR1 SNHLY and CDR2 FYNNEI. General observations from the study: Fewer N-insertions (relative to the roughly 670-donor mean) were reportedly seen in an Asian-associated ancestry cluster in a later analysis.

Both 60 Vbeta primers and 13 Jbeta primers went into the PCR. Profiling relied on immunoSEQ multiplex PCR, and the TCRdb table lists in-frame clones only, not all of them. This sample has 150,000 or so clones; around three quarters occur once, and the top ten carry about 4%. The V gene is TRBV2, the J gene TRBJ2-7; 9 bases align to TRBD1. This receptor was identified in a middle-aged woman in good health and CMV-seronegative. Sequencing input: PBMCs. CDR3 in DNA: TGTGCCAGCATTAACCGGGACAGGGTCGGCGAGCAGTACTTC. Protein: CASINRDRVGEQYF.